Given below is one T cell receptor beta chain in context. Time point given: persistent/refractory GD, antithyroid drugs over 5 years with positive TRAb. Following extraction of RNA from PBMCs, that RNA was used to make the TCR library. Libraries of TCR beta came from iRepertoire HTBI primers plus Arm-PCR of CDR3 regions. TCRdb processed the multiplex PCR reads anew with MiXCR; each CDR3 protein has one entry. The table has some 420,000 distinct CDR3 sequences, 22% seen once; the top ten hold about an eighth. The source of the sample is a study of regulatory T cells in long-lasting Graves disease. The clonotype was recovered from a female donor with Graves disease. Here the sequenced sample was peripheral blood mononuclear cells (PBMCs), taken when the disease was refractory, from a patient treated with antithyroid drugs.

CDR3 DNA sequence: TGTGCCAGCAGGTGGGGGACCCACGAGCAGTACTTC. This gives the protein CASRWGTHEQYF. The chain has TRBV7-9 and TRBJ2-7; D may be TRBD1 or TRBD2 (5 bases each). Germline CDR1 is SEHNR and CDR2 is FQNEAQ (reference sequence). The V end was cut by 6 bases, the J end by 5 bases, with 11 bases between. CDR3 length equals 12 residues.